Each of the 7 T cell receptor beta chains below was sequenced from the same sample in a study of regulatory T cells in long-lasting Graves disease. Time point meaning: newly diagnosed GD, antithyroid drugs for less than 3 months. Extracted PBMC RNA gave rise to the TCR library. Arm-PCR of CDR3 regions with iRepertoire HTBI primers generated TCR beta libraries. TCRdb used MiXCR to reprocess the multiplex PCR reads, holding one entry per CDR3 protein. The sample includes 500,000 to 700,000 distinct CDR3 sequences, less than 20% seen only once; the top ten take 15% to 20%. The same sample was also used in a study of T cells in Graves' hyperthyroidism and ophthalmopathy.

The specimen comprised peripheral blood mononuclear cells (PBMCs), sampled at new diagnosis, from a patient treated with antithyroid drugs. These TCRs come from a woman in her thirties with Graves disease.

The V and J genes are TRBV19 and TRBJ1-1; D gene uncertain. In germline, CDR1 is LNHDA, CDR2 SQIVND (reference sequence). The V gene lost 7 bases and the J gene lost 2 bases, with 5 bases spanning the gap. The CDR3 runs 11 residues. The CDR3 is CASTFNTEAFF. CDR3 bases: TGTGCCAGTACGTTTAACACTGAAGCTTTCTTT.

This clonotype was observed a few times. The rearrangement uses TRBV7-9 and TRBJ2-1; 7 nucleotides align to TRBD2. The CDR3 totals 15 residues. V gave up 5 bases and J gave up 2 bases; unmatched junction bases: 6. Germline values: CDR1 SEHNR, CDR2 FQNEAQ (reference sequence). This CDR3 reads CASSLTSSTYNEQFF. The CDR3 DNA reads TGTGCCAGCAGCCTGACTAGCAGCACCTACAATGAGCAGTTCTTC.

This chain connects TRBV20-1 to TRBJ1-5, with D possibly TRBD1 on 6 matching bases. The CDR3 is 15 amino acids. V was trimmed by 1 base and J by 7 bases, leaving 17 bases between them. Germline values: CDR1 DFQATT, CDR2 SNEGSKA (reference sequence). The CDR3 nucleotides are TGCAGTGCTAGAGGTGGGGGGGGGGCCGGGCAGCCCCAGCATTTT. This codes for CSARGGGGAGQPQHF.

This clonotype appeared a few times. The chain has TRBV30 and TRBJ1-2; tentative D call: TRBD1 (6 bases). Between the trimmed V and J ends, which lost 5 bases and 8 bases, there was a span of 18 bases. The CDR3 runs to 13 residues. Germline-derived CDR1 and CDR2 are GTSNPN and SVGIG (reference sequence). This CDR3 reads CAWVAQGTQGYTF. The CDR3 bases are TGTGCCTGGGTCGCCCAGGGGACGCAAGGCTACACCTTC.

The chain carries TRBV6-1 and TRBJ1-6; D is ambiguous. CDR1 and CDR2 from the germline V gene are MNHNS and SASEGT. Trimming removed 3 bases from V and 7 bases from J, with 7 bases in between. The CDR3 runs to 13 residues. Here the CDR3 reads CASSDSWNSPLHF. As DNA, the CDR3 is TGTGCCAGCAGTGACAGCTGGAATTCACCCCTCCACTTT.

The sample holds a few counts of this clonotype. The chain has TRBV9 and TRBJ2-7; D is uncertain. The germline CDR1 and CDR2 sequences are SGDLS and YYNGEE. Trimming cost V 0 bases and J 6 bases, with 10 bases left between them. This CDR3 region has 13 residues. Here the CDR3 reads CASSVGRTPEQYF. DNA of the CDR3: TGTGCCAGCAGCGTAGGACGAACCCCCGAGCAGTACTTC.

The chain recombines TRBV12-5 with TRBJ2-3, with TRBD1 matching over 9 bases. Trimming at V came to 7 bases and at J to 7 bases, leaving 12 bases not matched to a gene. The CDR3 contains 15 residues. Germline CDR1 and CDR2: LGHNT and FRNRAP. In DNA form, the CDR3 reads TGTGCTAGTGCCCGACCGACAACAGGGGGCTATACGCAGTATTTT. Its translation is CASARPTTGGYTQYF.